Included here is one T cell receptor beta chain sequence, with context. Its antigen is not known. Purified naive CD4+ T cells were depleted of CD25+ Tregs. Germline V gene data show CDR1 as SGHTA and CDR2 as FQGNSA. The V gene end was trimmed by 3 bases and the J gene end by 4 bases; junction bases not matched to a gene: 5. This CDR3 is 16 amino acids long. Findings and caveats of the study: Tumor Tregs overlapped most with tumor, then blood, naive CD4+ cells. The larger cohort examined one V-J beta rearrangement, not whole repertoires.

One entry per CDR3 protein results from TCRdb running MiXCR on the 5' RACE reads. The sample contains about 6,000 distinct CDR3 sequences, nearly 60% of which appear only once. The origin of this receptor is a female donor with breast cancer. The source material was naive CD4+ T cells sorted from blood. Regarding subset: naive CD4+ T cells, CD4+CD45RA+CD25-. This chain links TRBV7-2 with TRBJ2-3; TRBD2 matches at 12 bases. The CDR3 loop reads CASSFGLAGSSDTQYF. The CDR3 nucleotides are TGTGCCAGCAGCTTCGGACTAGCGGGAAGTTCAGATACGCAGTATTTT.